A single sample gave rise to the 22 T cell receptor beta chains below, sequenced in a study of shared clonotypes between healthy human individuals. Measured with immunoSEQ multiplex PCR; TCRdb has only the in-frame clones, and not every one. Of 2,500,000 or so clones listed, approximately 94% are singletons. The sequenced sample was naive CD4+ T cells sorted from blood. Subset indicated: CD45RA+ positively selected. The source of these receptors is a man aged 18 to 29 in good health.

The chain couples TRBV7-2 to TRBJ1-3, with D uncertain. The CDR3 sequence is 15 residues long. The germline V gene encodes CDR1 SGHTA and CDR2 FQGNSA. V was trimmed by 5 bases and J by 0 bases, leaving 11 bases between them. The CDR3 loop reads CASSPTRSSGNTIYF. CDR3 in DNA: TGTGCCAGCAGCCCGACCCGGAGCTCTGGAAACACCATATATTTT.

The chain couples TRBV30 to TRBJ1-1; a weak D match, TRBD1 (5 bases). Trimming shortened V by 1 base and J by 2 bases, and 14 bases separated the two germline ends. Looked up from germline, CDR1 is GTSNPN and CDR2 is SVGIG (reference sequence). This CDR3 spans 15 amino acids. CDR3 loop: CAWSGMGGKNTEAFF. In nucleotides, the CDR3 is TGTGCCTGGAGTGGGATGGGGGGGAAAAACACTGAAGCTTTCTTT. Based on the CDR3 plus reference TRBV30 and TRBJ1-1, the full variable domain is SQTIHQWPATLVQPVGSPLSLECTVEGTSNPNLYWYRQAAGRGLQLLFYSVGIGQISSEVPQNLSASRPQDRQFILSSKKLLLSDSGFYLCAWSGMGGKNTEAFFGQGTRLTVV.

The DNA of the CDR3 is TGTGCCACCTCGGGGGGGGGAGACTATGGCTACACCTTC. It yields the protein CATSGGGDYGYTF. The chain uses TRBV2 and TRBJ1-2; TRBD1 is a possible D gene (5 bases). CDR1 and CDR2 from the germline V gene are SNHLY and FYNNEI. V was clipped by 10 bases and J by 3 bases, with 15 bases between them. The CDR3 length is 13 residues.

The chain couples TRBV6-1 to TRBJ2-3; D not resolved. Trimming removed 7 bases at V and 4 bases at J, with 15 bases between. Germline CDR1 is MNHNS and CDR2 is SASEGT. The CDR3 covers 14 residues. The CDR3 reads CASKPSYTADTQYF. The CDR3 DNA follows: TGTGCCAGCAAACCGTCCTACACAGCAGATACGCAGTATTTT.

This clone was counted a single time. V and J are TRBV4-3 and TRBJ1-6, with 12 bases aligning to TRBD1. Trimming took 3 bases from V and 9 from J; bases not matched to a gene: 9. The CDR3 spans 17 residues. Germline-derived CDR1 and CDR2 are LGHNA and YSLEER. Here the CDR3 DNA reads TGCGCCAGCAGCCACCAAGGGACAGGGGGCATGAGTTCACCCCTCCACTTT. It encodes CASSHQGTGGMSSPLHF.

CDR3 DNA: TGTGCCAGCAGTCCCCTCCTTAATCAGCCCCAGCATTTT. Encoded protein: CASSPLLNQPQHF. V usage is TRBV6-6 and J usage is TRBJ1-5; D remains unclear. This CDR3 contains 13 residues. The germline V gene has CDR1 MNHNY and CDR2 SVGAGI (reference sequence). Trimming removed 5 bases from V and 4 bases from J, with 9 bases in between.

The CDR3 DNA reads as TGTGCCAGCTCACCAGTCTTTCAGGGCTTTAACTATGGCTACACCTTC. Translation: CASSPVFQGFNYGYTF. V gene TRBV18 combines with J gene TRBJ1-2; maybe TRBD1 (5 bases). This CDR3 region has 16 residues. V lost 2 bases to trimming and J lost 1 base, with 14 bases between them. Germline V gene sequence: CDR1 KGHSH, CDR2 LQKENI.

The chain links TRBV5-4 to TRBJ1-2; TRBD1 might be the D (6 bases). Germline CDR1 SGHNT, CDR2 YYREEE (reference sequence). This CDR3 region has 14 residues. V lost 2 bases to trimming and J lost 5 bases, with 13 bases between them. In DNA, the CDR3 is TGTGCCAGCAGCTTTATTACAGGGCAATATGGCTACACCTTC. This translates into CASSFITGQYGYTF.

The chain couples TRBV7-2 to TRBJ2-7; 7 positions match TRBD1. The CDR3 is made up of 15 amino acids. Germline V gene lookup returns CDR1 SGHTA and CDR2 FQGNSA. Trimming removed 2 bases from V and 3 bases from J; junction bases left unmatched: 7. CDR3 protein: CASSLSGQGVYEQYF. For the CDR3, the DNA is TGTGCCAGCAGCTTATCTGGGCAGGGGGTCTACGAGCAGTACTTC.

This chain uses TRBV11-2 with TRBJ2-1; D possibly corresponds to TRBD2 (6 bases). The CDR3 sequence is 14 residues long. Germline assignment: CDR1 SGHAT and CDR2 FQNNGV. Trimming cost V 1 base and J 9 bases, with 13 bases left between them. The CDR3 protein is CASSLVGGGLEQFF. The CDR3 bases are TGTGCCAGCAGCTTAGTTGGTGGGGGACTTGAGCAGTTCTTC.

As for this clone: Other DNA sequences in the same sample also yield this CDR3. The CDR3 sequence is CSARPSYEQYF. DNA for the CDR3: TGCAGTGCTAGGCCTAGCTACGAGCAGTACTTC. This rearrangement joins TRBV20-1 to TRBJ2-7; no clear D gene. Germline V gene lookup returns CDR1 DFQATT and CDR2 SNEGSKA (reference sequence). This CDR3 spans 11 amino acids. V gave up 3 bases and J gave up 3 bases, with 6 bases separating them.

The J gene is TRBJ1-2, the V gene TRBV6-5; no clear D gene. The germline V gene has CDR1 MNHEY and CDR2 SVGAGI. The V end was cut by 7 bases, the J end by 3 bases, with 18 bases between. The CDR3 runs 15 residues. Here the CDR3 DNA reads TGTGCCAGCACTCGAGAGTCGAGAGGGCACTATGGCTACACCTTC. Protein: CASTRESRGHYGYTF.

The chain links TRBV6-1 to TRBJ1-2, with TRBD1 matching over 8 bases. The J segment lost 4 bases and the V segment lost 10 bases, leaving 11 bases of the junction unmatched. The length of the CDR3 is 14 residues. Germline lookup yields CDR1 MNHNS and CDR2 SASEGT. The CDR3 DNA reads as TGTGCCACCCGGGTATCCGGACAGGGCTATGGCTACACCTTC. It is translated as CATRVSGQGYGYTF.

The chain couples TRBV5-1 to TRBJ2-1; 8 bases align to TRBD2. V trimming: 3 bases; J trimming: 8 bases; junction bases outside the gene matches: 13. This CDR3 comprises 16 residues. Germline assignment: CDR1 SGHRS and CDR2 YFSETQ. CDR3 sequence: CASSWEIAGPVDEQFF. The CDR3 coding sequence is TGCGCCAGCAGCTGGGAAATAGCGGGACCTGTGGATGAGCAGTTCTTC. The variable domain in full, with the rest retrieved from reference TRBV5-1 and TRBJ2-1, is KAGVTQTPRYLIKTRGQQVTLSCSPISGHRSVSWYQQTPGQGLQFLFEYFSETQRNKGNFPGRFSGRQFSNSRSEMNVSTLELGDSALYLCASSWEIAGPVDEQFFGPGTRLTVL.

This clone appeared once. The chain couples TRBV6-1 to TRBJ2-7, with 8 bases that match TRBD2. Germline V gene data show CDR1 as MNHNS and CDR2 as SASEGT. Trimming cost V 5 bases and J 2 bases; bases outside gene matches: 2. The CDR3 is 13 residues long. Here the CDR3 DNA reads TGTGCCAGCAGTCAGCGGGGGACCTACGAGCAGTACTTC. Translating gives CASSQRGTYEQYF.

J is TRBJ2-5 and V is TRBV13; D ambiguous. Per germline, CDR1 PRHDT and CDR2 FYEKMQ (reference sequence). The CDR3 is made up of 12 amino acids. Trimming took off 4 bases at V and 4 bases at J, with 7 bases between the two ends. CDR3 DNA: TGTGCCAGCAGCTATACTCGAGAGACCCAGTACTTC. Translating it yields CASSYTRETQYF.

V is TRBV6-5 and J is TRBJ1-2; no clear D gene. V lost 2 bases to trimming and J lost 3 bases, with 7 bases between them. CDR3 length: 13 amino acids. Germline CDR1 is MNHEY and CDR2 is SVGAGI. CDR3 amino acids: CASSYKDDYGYTF. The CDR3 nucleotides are TGTGCCAGCAGTTACAAGGATGACTATGGCTACACCTTC.

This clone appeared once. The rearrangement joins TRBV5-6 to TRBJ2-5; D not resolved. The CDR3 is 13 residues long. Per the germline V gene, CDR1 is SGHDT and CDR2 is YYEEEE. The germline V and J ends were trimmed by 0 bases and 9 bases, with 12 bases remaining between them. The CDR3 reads CASSLDRSVAQYF. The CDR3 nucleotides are TGTGCCAGCAGCTTGGATAGGTCCGTGGCCCAGTACTTC.

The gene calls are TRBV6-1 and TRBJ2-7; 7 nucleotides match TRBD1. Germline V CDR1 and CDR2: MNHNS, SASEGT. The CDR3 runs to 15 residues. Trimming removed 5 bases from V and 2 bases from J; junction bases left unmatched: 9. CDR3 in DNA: TGTGCCAGCAGTAGGGACAGCCGGCAGACCTACGAGCAGTACTTC. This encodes CASSRDSRQTYEQYF.

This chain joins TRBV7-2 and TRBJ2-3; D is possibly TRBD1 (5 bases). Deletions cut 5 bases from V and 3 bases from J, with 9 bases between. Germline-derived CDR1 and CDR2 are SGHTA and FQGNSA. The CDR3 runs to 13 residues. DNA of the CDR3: TGTGCCAGCAGCCGCCGACAGACAGATACGCAGTATTTT. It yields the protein CASSRRQTDTQYF.

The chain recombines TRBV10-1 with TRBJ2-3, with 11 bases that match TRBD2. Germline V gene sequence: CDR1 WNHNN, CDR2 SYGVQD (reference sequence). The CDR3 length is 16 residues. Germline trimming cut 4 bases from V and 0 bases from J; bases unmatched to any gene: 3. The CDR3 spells CASSARTSGSTDTQYF. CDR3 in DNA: TGCGCCAGCAGTGCCCGGACTAGCGGGAGCACAGATACGCAGTATTTT.

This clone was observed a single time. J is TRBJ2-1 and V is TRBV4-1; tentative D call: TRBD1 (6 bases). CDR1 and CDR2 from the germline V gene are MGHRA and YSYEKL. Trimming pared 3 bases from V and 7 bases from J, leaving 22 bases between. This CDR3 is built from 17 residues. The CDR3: CASSQTPLGAVTNEQFF. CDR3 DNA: TGCGCCAGCAGCCAGACGCCCTTGGGGGCAGTTACTAATGAGCAGTTCTTC.